The clone carrying this T cell receptor beta chain has only one observation. The data originate from a study of cytomegalovirus exposure and HLA in healthy donors. V was pared by 4 bases and J by 3 bases, with 7 bases of the junction left unmatched. The CDR3 loop spans 15 amino acids. Germline V CDR1 and CDR2: SGDLS, YYNGEE. 13 Jbeta primers and 60 Vbeta primers were used for the PCR. Profiled with immunoSEQ multiplex PCR; TCRdb holds only in-frame clones, not every one. The sample gives under 40,000 clones, 75% to 90% of which show up once; approximately 6% is in the top ten. Sequenced: PBMCs. The chain carries TRBV9 and TRBJ1-5; 7 bases agree with TRBD1. This receptor was obtained from a male donor in good health and CMV-seronegative. The CDR3, as DNA: TGTGCCAGCAGCCCACGACAGGGTTTCAATCAGCCCCAGCATTTT. It yields the protein CASSPRQGFNQPQHF.